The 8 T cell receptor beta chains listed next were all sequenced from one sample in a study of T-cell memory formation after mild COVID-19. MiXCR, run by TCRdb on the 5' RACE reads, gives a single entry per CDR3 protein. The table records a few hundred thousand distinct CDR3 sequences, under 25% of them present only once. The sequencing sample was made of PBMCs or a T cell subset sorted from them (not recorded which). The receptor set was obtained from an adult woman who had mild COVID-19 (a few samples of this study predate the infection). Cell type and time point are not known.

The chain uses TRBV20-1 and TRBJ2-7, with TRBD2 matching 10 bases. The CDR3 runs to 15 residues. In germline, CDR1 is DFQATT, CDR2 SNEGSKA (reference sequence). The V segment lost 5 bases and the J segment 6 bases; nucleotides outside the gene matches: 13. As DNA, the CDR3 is TGCAGTGCTTACACGGGACTAGCGAGAGTGTCCGAGCAGTACTTC. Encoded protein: CSAYTGLARVSEQYF.

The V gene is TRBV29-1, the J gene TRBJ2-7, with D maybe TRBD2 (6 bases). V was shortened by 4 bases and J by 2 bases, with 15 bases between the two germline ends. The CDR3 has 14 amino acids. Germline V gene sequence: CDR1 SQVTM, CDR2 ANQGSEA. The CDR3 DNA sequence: TGCAGCGTTGTAGGAGGGGATCATGCCTACGAGCAGTACTTC. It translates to CSVVGGDHAYEQYF.

CDR3: CASSGSSGSSETQYF. The CDR3 DNA follows: TGTGCCAGCAGCGGGTCTAGCGGGAGTTCCGAGACCCAGTACTTC. V usage is TRBV9 and J usage is TRBJ2-5; 10 bases match TRBD2. The CDR3 has 15 residues. Trimming took 3 bases from V and 5 from J; bases not matched to a gene: 7. CDR1 SGDLS and CDR2 YYNGEE come from the germline V gene.

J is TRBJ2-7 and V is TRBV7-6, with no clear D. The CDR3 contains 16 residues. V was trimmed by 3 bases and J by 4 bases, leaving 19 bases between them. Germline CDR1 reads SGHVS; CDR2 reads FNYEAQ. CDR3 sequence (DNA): TGTGCCAGCAGCTTCGAACCGGGCCCCTCCCCTTACGAGCAGTACTTC. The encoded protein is CASSFEPGPSPYEQYF.

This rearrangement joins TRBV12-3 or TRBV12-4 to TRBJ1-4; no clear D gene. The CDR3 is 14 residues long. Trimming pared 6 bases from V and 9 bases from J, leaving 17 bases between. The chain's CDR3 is CASSVLSLGKKLFF. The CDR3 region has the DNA TGTGCCAGCAGCGTGCTCAGTCTGGGGAAAAAACTGTTTTTT.

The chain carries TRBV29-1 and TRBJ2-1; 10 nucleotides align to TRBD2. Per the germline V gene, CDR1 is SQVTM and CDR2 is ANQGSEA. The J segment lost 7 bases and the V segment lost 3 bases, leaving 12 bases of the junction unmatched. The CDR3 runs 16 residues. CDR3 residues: CSVEFLSGGPKNEQFF. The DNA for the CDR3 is TGCAGCGTTGAGTTTCTTAGCGGGGGGCCGAAGAATGAGCAGTTCTTC.

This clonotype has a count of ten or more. The CDR3 DNA sequence: TGTGCCAGCAGGTCATACGCCCTACAGGATCCTCATGGCTACACCTTC. It codes for CASRSYALQDPHGYTF. The chain couples TRBV6-2 or TRBV6-3 to TRBJ1-2; the D gene is possibly TRBD1 (5 bases). Germline V gene lookup returns CDR1 MNHEY and CDR2 SVGEGT. The CDR3 consists of 16 residues. The V end was cut by 6 bases, the J end by 6 bases, with 23 bases between.

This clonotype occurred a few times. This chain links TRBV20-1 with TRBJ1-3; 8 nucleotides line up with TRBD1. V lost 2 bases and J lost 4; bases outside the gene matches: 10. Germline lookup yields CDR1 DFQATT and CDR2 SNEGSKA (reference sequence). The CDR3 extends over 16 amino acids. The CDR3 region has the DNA TGCAGTGCTAGAATCACACAGGGGGTGGAAGGAAACACCATATATTTT. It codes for CSARITQGVEGNTIYF.